This is a list of T cell receptor beta chains from one sample in a study of vaccination and CD4 T cells after COVID-19. TCRdb processed the PCR reads anew with MiXCR; each CDR3 protein has one entry. The data hold approximately 15,000 distinct CDR3 sequences, with approximately 55% observed a single time. Their recognized antigens are unknown. The specimen was CD4+ T cells from blood, cultured in vitro, collected before SARS-CoV-2 vaccination. The receptors come from a human donor who had recovered from COVID-19. Each CDR3 is given with its conserved first and last residue. D genes are given only for firm matches.

d_gene: TRBD1
v_gene: TRBV7-2
CDR3aa: CASSSPGQGLYEQYF

d_gene: .
v_gene: TRBV27
CDR3aa: CASSLTDGNTIYF

d_gene: .
v_gene: TRBV30
CDR3aa: CAWSGRASGGGNQPQHF

d_gene: TRBD1
v_gene: TRBV6-2/TRBV6-3
CDR3aa: CASSRQGQGYTF

d_gene: .
v_gene: TRBV28
CDR3aa: CASSLRHWGANYGYTF

d_gene: TRBD1
v_gene: TRBV5-1
CDR3aa: CASSLQGDYGYTF

d_gene: .
v_gene: TRBV20-1
CDR3aa: CSASAGNYGYTF

d_gene: .
v_gene: TRBV6-1
CDR3aa: CASSPEVGRPYYGYTF

d_gene: .
v_gene: TRBV20-1
CDR3aa: CSARDSGGEGGYTF

d_gene: .
v_gene: TRBV24-1
CDR3aa: CATSDPRGKGNSPLHF

d_gene: TRBD2
v_gene: TRBV11-3
CDR3aa: CASAGGRAGETQYF

d_gene: .
v_gene: TRBV28
CDR3aa: CASSFPGTANTGELFF

d_gene: TRBD2
v_gene: TRBV27
CDR3aa: CASSARSTGTSEQETQYF

d_gene: .
v_gene: TRBV19
CDR3aa: CASSMREDYGYTF

d_gene: .
v_gene: TRBV6-4
CDR3aa: CASSDGPRGGDTQYF

d_gene: .
v_gene: TRBV6-5
CDR3aa: CASSYLAGLGTEAFF

d_gene: TRBD2
v_gene: TRBV6-1
CDR3aa: CASSPTSGGMSSYNEQFF

d_gene: .
v_gene: TRBV6-2/TRBV6-3
CDR3aa: CASSYGYEAFF

d_gene: .
v_gene: TRBV6-2/TRBV6-3
CDR3aa: CASSYSPGSNYGYTF

d_gene: .
v_gene: TRBV20-1
CDR3aa: CSARDGHRLRQDTQYF

d_gene: .
v_gene: TRBV2
CDR3aa: CASLIAEGEETQYF

d_gene: .
v_gene: TRBV9
CDR3aa: CASSEGPGPLGNNQPQHF

d_gene: TRBD2
v_gene: TRBV27
CDR3aa: CASSFKALAGALDTQYF

d_gene: .
v_gene: TRBV28
CDR3aa: CASTRKYSGTQYF

d_gene: .
v_gene: TRBV7-9
CDR3aa: CASSQSRVDTEAFF